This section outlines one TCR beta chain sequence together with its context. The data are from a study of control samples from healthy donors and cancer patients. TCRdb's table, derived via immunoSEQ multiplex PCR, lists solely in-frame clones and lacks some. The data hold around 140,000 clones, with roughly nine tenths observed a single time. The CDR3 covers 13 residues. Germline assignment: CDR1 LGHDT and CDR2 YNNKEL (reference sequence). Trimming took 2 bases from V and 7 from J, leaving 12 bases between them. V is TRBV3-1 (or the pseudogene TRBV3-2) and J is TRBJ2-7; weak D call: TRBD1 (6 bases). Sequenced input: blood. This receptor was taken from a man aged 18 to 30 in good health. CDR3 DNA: TGTGCCAGCAGCCAACAGGGGATCTGGGAGCAGTACTTC. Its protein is CASSQQGIWEQYF.